A selection of T cell receptor beta chains follows, all from one sample in a study of blood T cell repertoires in COVID-19. Sequenced by immunoSEQ multiplex PCR; TCRdb stores in-frame clones only, minus some. There are a few hundred thousand clones in the sample; approximately 85% occur only once, and 2.2% lies in the top ten. Source material: PBMCs or T cells enriched from blood (not recorded which). The receptors stem from a man aged 25 to 40 who had recovered from COVID-19. Each CDR3 is given with its conserved first and last residue. The order of the fields is J gene, V gene, D gene, clone size, CDR3 protein, CDR3 DNA. D genes are given only for firm matches. Size is stated for part of the rows, as once, few or many counts, or as a class when the clone is expanded.

j_call: TRBJ1-1; v_call: TRBV7-8; d_call: .; clone_size: .; cdr3_aa: CASSLAHGRLAGAFF; cdr3_nt: TGTGCCAGCAGCTTAGCGCACGGGAGGTTGGCGGGAGCTTTCTTT
j_call: TRBJ2-7; v_call: TRBV12-3/TRBV12-4; d_call: .; clone_size: .; cdr3_aa: CASSLDSSYEQYF; cdr3_nt: TGTGCCAGCAGTTTAGATAGCTCCTACGAGCAGTACTTC
j_call: TRBJ1-4; v_call: TRBV6-1; d_call: .; clone_size: .; cdr3_aa: CASSEARWAGNEKLFF; cdr3_nt: TGTGCCAGCAGTGAAGCGCGGTGGGCGGGTAATGAAAAACTGTTTTTT
j_call: TRBJ1-5; v_call: TRBV21-1; d_call: .; clone_size: .; cdr3_aa: CASSKDASGEGNQPQHF; cdr3_nt: TGTGCCAGCAGCAAAGACGCGTCAGGGGAGGGTAATCAGCCCCAGCATTTT
j_call: TRBJ2-2; v_call: TRBV3-1/TRBV3-2; d_call: TRBD2; clone_size: .; cdr3_aa: CASSPRSGGLNTGELFF; cdr3_nt: TGTGCCAGCAGCCCCCGCAGCGGGGGCTTAAACACCGGGGAGCTGTTTTTT
j_call: TRBJ2-2; v_call: TRBV9; d_call: TRBD2; clone_size: .; cdr3_aa: CASSVARRGGGTGELFF; cdr3_nt: TGTGCCAGCAGCGTAGCGAGGCGGGGGGGCGGCACCGGGGAGCTGTTTTTT
j_call: TRBJ2-3; v_call: TRBV5-4; d_call: TRBD2; clone_size: .; cdr3_aa: CASSLDGTSRTDTQYF; cdr3_nt: TGTGCCAGCAGCCTGGATGGGACTAGTCGCACAGATACGCAGTATTTT
j_call: TRBJ2-1; v_call: TRBV5-4; d_call: TRBD2; clone_size: .; cdr3_aa: CASSSGTSGGATEQFF; cdr3_nt: TGTGCCAGCAGCTCCGGGACTAGCGGGGGGGCCACTGAGCAGTTCTTC
j_call: TRBJ2-2; v_call: TRBV5-1; d_call: .; clone_size: .; cdr3_aa: CASSSRMENANTGELFF; cdr3_nt: TGCGCCAGCAGCTCGAGGATGGAAAATGCGAACACCGGGGAGCTGTTTTTT
j_call: TRBJ1-6; v_call: TRBV30; d_call: .; clone_size: .; cdr3_aa: CAWSVPGGNSPLHF; cdr3_nt: TGTGCCTGGAGTGTACCGGGGGGAAATTCACCCCTCCACTTT
j_call: TRBJ2-1; v_call: TRBV11-3; d_call: TRBD2; clone_size: .; cdr3_aa: CASSLGGLDNEQFF; cdr3_nt: TGTGCCAGCAGCTTAGGGGGACTAGATAATGAGCAGTTCTTC
j_call: TRBJ2-3; v_call: TRBV9; d_call: .; clone_size: .; cdr3_aa: CASGRMEADTQYF; cdr3_nt: TGTGCCAGCGGCAGAATGGAGGCAGATACGCAGTATTTT
j_call: TRBJ2-1; v_call: TRBV10-3; d_call: TRBD2; clone_size: .; cdr3_aa: CATALAGVSNEQFF; cdr3_nt: TGTGCCACCGCGCTAGCGGGGGTTAGTAATGAGCAGTTCTTC
j_call: TRBJ1-2; v_call: TRBV12-3/TRBV12-4; d_call: .; clone_size: .; cdr3_aa: CASSPTDFYGYTF; cdr3_nt: TGTGCCAGCAGTCCGACAGATTTCTATGGCTACACCTTC
j_call: TRBJ2-3; v_call: TRBV6-2/TRBV6-3; d_call: TRBD2; clone_size: .; cdr3_aa: CASSYGGGTDTQYF; cdr3_nt: TGTGCCAGCAGTTACGGCGGGGGAACAGATACGCAGTATTTT
j_call: TRBJ1-1; v_call: TRBV7-3; d_call: .; clone_size: .; cdr3_aa: CASSLNGKNTEAFF; cdr3_nt: TGTGCCAGCAGCTTAAACGGGAAGAACACTGAAGCTTTCTTT
j_call: TRBJ2-7; v_call: TRBV6-6; d_call: TRBD1; clone_size: .; cdr3_aa: CASSPGQGEGSYEQYF; cdr3_nt: TGTGCCAGCAGTCCGGGACAGGGGGAAGGGTCCTACGAGCAGTACTTC
j_call: TRBJ2-5; v_call: TRBV5-8; d_call: TRBD1; clone_size: .; cdr3_aa: CATDRGELGETQYF; cdr3_nt: TGTGCCACCGACAGGGGCGAACTTGGAGAGACCCAGTACTTC
j_call: TRBJ2-7; v_call: TRBV11-1; d_call: TRBD2; clone_size: .; cdr3_aa: CASSLGWRGNYEQYF; cdr3_nt: TGTGCCAGCAGCTTAGGATGGCGGGGGAACTACGAGCAGTACTTC
j_call: TRBJ1-1; v_call: TRBV5-1; d_call: TRBD1; clone_size: .; cdr3_aa: CASSLTGTGLSTEAFF; cdr3_nt: TGCGCCAGCAGCCTTACCGGGACAGGTCTGAGCACTGAAGCTTTCTTT
j_call: TRBJ2-4; v_call: TRBV6-1; d_call: TRBD2; clone_size: many; cdr3_aa: CASSERASGGLSVQYF; cdr3_nt: TGTGCCAGCAGTGAACGGGCTAGCGGGGGCCTTAGCGTTCAGTACTTC
j_call: TRBJ2-4; v_call: TRBV5-4; d_call: TRBD1; clone_size: once; cdr3_aa: CASSIRQGGLAKNIQYF; cdr3_nt: TGTGCCAGCAGCATAAGACAGGGTGGGTTAGCCAAAAACATTCAGTACTTC
j_call: TRBJ2-1; v_call: TRBV5-1; d_call: TRBD2; clone_size: .; cdr3_aa: CASSPRLAGVNEQFF; cdr3_nt: TGCGCCAGCAGCCCCAGACTAGCGGGGGTCAATGAGCAGTTCTTC
j_call: TRBJ1-2; v_call: TRBV4-2; d_call: TRBD1; clone_size: .; cdr3_aa: CASSQQGVSGYTF; cdr3_nt: TGTGCCAGCAGCCAACAGGGGGTCTCTGGCTACACCTTC
j_call: TRBJ1-2; v_call: TRBV29-1; d_call: .; clone_size: .; cdr3_aa: CSVEAVYGYTF; cdr3_nt: TGCAGCGTTGAGGCAGTCTATGGCTACACCTTC
j_call: TRBJ1-1; v_call: TRBV5-1; d_call: .; clone_size: .; cdr3_aa: CASSPLGWSLSEAFF; cdr3_nt: TGCGCCAGCAGCCCGTTGGGCTGGTCTCTATCTGAAGCTTTCTTT
j_call: TRBJ2-5; v_call: TRBV9; d_call: .; clone_size: .; cdr3_aa: CASTASDGGQETQYF; cdr3_nt: TGTGCCAGCACCGCTTCAGACGGGGGGCAGGAGACCCAGTACTTC